Described below is a single T cell receptor beta chain sequence and its context. Germline values: CDR1 MRHNA, CDR2 SNTAGT. Trimming at V came to 2 bases and at J to 10 bases, leaving 4 bases not matched to a gene. The CDR3 runs to 12 residues. This entry is derived from a study of blood T cell repertoires in COVID-19. Across the study: COVID-19 samples from acute and convalescent phases originated in the United States, Italy and Spain. PBMCs, B-cell-depleted T cells, or T cells were the source of the cDNA or gDNA that made up the material.

Seattle patients were enrolled during active infection and followed longitudinally. In the original analysis: Estimation of nucleated cell counts relied on the amplification of reference gene primers. Libraries were prepared by immunoSEQ multiplex PCR; TCRdb keeps only in-frame clonotypes and omits some of them. D and trimming come from the DNA, and the V and J calls and clone size come from that table. The sample records about 410,000 clones, roughly 90% being singletons. The receptor was isolated from a middle-aged woman with COVID-19, enrolled during active disease. The source material was peripheral blood. The chain joins TRBV6-4 to TRBJ1-1; 7 bases line up with TRBD1. The CDR3 loop reads CASSDPTGRAFF. The CDR3 bases are TGTGCCAGCAGTGACCCGACAGGGAGAGCTTTCTTT.